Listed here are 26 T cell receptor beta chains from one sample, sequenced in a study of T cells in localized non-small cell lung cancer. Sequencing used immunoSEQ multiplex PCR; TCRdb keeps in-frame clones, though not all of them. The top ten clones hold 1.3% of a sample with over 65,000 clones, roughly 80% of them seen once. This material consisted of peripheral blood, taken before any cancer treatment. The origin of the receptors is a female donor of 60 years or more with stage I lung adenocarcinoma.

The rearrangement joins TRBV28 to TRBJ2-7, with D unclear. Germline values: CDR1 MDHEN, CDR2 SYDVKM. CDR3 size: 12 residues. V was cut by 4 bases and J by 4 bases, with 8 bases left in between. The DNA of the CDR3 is TGTGCCAGCAGTTCCGAGGCGTACGAGCAGTACTTC. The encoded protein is CASSSEAYEQYF. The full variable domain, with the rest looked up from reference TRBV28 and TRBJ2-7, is DVKVTQSSRYLVKRTGEKVFLECVQDMDHENMFWYRQDPGLGLRLIYFSYDVKMKEKGDIPEGYSVSREKKERFSLILESASTNQTSMYLCASSSEAYEQYFGPGTRLTVT.

DNA of the CDR3: TGCGCCAGCAGCCAAGAAGGTAGGGGAAGCAATGAGCAGTTCTTC. The encoded protein is CASSQEGRGSNEQFF. This sequence joins TRBV4-3 and TRBJ2-1, with a possible D match to TRBD1 (5 bases). This CDR3 spans 15 amino acids. Germline V CDR1 and CDR2: LGHNA, YSLEER. Trimming left V 0 bases short and J 6 bases short, with 12 bases between.

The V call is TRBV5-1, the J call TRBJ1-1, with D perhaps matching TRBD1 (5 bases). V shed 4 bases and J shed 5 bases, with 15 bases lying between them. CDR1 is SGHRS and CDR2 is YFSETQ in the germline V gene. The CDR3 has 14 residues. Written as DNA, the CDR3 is TGCGCCAGCAGCCAATCCTCAGGGAGGACTGAAGCTTTCTTT. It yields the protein CASSQSSGRTEAFF.

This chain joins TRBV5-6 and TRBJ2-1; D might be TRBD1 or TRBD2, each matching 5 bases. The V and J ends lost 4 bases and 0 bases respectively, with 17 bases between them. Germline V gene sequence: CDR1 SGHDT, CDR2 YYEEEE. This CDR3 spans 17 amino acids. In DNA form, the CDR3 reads TGTGCCAGCAGCCTGACCCCGGGACCAACCTCCTACAATGAGCAGTTCTTC. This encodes CASSLTPGPTSYNEQFF.

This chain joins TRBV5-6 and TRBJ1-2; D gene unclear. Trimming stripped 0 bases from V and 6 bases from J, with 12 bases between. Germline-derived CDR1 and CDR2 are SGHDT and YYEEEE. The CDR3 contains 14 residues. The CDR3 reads CASSLVAGHNGYTF. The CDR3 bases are TGTGCCAGCAGCTTGGTCGCGGGCCATAATGGCTACACCTTC.

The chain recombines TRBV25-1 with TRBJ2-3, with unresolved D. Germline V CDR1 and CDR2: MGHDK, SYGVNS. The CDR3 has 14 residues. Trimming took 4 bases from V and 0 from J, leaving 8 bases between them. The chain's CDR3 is CASSATLSTDTQYF. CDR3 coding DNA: TGTGCCAGCAGTGCAACACTTAGCACAGATACGCAGTATTTT.

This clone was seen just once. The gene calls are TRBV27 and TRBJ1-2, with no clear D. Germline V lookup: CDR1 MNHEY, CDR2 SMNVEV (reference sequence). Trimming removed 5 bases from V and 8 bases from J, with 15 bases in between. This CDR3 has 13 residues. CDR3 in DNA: TGTGCCAGCAGTCGTCGGCTTGGAGAGGGCTACACCTTC. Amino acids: CASSRRLGEGYTF.

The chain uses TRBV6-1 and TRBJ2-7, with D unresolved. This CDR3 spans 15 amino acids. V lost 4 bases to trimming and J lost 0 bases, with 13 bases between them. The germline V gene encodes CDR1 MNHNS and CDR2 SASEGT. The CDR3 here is CASSARNRLSYEQYF. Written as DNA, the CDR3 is TGTGCCAGCAGTGCAAGGAACAGACTCTCCTACGAGCAGTACTTC.

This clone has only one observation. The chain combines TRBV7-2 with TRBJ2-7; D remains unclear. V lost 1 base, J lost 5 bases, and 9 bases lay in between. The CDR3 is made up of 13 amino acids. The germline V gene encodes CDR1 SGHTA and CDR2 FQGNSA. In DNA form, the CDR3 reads TGTGCCAGCAGCTTAGGCCTACTGGACGAGCAGTACTTC. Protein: CASSLGLLDEQYF.

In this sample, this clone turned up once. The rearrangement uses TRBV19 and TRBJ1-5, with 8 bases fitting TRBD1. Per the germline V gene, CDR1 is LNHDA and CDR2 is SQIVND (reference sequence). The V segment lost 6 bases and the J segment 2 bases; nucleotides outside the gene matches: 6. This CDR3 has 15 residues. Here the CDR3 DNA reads TGTGCCAGTAGCCGGGACAGGTCGCGCAATCAGCCCCAGCATTTT. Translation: CASSRDRSRNQPQHF.

The CDR3 is CASKGVRRRGQGYEQYF. The CDR3 DNA is TGTGCCAGCAAGGGGGTAAGGCGGCGGGGACAGGGGTACGAGCAGTACTTC. The J gene is TRBJ2-7, the V gene TRBV28; 10 bases agree with TRBD1. The CDR3 extends over 17 amino acids. V lost 7 bases to trimming and J lost 4 bases; unmatched junction nucleotides: 16. The germline CDR1 and CDR2 sequences are MDHEN and SYDVKM.

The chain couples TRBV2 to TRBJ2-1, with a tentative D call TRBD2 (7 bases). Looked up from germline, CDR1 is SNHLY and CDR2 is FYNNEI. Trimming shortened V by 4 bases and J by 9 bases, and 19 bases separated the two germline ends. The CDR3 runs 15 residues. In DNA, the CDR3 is TGTGCCAGCAGTGGGCTAATAGGGGGGGCCATTGAGCAGTTCTTC. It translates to CASSGLIGGAIEQFF.

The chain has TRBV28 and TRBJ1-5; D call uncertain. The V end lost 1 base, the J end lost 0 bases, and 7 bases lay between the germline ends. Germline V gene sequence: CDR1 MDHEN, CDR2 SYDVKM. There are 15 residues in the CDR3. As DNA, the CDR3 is TGTGCCAGCAGTTTATTAGGTTATAGCAATCAGCCCCAGCATTTT. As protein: CASSLLGYSNQPQHF.

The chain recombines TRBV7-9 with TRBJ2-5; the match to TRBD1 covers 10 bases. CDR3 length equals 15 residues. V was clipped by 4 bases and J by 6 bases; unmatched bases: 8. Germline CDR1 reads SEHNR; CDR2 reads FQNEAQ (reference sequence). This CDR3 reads CASSSGTGEGKTQYF. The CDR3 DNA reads TGTGCCAGCAGCTCAGGGACAGGGGAGGGAAAGACCCAGTACTTC.

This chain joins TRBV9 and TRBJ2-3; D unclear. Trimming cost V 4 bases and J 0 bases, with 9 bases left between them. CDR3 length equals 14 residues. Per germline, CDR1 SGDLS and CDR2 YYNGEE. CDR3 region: CASSPSLSTDTQYF. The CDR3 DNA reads TGTGCCAGCAGCCCATCGCTAAGCACAGATACGCAGTATTTT.

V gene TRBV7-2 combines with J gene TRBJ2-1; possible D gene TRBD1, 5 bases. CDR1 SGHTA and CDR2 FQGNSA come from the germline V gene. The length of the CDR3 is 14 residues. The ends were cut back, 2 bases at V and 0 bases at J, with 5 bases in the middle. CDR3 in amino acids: CASSLRGSYNEQFF. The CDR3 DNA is TGTGCCAGCAGCTTAAGGGGCTCCTACAATGAGCAGTTCTTC.

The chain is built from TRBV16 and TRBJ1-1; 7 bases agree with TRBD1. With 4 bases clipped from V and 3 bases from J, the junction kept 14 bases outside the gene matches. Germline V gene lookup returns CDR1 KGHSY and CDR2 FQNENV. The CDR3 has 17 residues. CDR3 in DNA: TGTGCCAGCAGCCCACACGGACAGGAGCGGAGTTACACTGAAGCTTTCTTT. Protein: CASSPHGQERSYTEAFF.

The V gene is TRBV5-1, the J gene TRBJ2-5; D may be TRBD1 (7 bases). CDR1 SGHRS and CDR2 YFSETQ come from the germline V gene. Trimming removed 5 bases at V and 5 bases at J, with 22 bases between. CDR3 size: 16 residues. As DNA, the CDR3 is TGCGCCAGCAGTCAGGGGGGAAGCGGGTTAAGGGAGACCCAGTACTTC. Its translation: CASSQGGSGLRETQYF.

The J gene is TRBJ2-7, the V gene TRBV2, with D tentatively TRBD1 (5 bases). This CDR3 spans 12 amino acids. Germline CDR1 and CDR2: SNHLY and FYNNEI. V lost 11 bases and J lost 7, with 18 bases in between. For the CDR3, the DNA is TGTGCCGGTACTACCCAGGGCTTGGAGCAGTACTTC. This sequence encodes CAGTTQGLEQYF.

The CDR3 spells CATSKDGVWTEAFF. CDR3 DNA: TGTGCCACCAGCAAAGATGGGGTTTGGACTGAAGCTTTCTTT. The chain links TRBV15 to TRBJ1-1; D is unclear. The germline gives CDR1 LNHNV, CDR2 YYDKDF (reference sequence). This CDR3 is 14 amino acids long. V was clipped by 4 bases and J by 5 bases, with 14 bases between them.

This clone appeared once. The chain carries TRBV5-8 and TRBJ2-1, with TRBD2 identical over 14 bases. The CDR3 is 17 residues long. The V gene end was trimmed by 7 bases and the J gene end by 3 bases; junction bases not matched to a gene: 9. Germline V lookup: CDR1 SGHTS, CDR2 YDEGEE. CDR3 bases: TGTGCCAGCGACGGGACTAGCGGGAGTCCCTACTACAATGAGCAGTTCTTC. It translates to CASDGTSGSPYYNEQFF.

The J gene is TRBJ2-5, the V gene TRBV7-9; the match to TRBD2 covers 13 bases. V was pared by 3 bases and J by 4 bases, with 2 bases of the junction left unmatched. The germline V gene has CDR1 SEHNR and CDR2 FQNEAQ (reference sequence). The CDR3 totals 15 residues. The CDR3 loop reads CASSLGLAGLETQYF. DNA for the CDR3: TGTGCCAGCAGCTTGGGACTAGCGGGATTAGAGACCCAGTACTTC.

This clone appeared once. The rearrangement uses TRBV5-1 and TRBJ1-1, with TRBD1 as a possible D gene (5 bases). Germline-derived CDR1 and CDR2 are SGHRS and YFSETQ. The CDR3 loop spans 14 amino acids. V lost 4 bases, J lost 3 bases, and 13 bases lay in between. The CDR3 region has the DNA TGCGCCAGCAGCACAATGGGACGGGACACTGAAGCTTTCTTT. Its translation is CASSTMGRDTEAFF.

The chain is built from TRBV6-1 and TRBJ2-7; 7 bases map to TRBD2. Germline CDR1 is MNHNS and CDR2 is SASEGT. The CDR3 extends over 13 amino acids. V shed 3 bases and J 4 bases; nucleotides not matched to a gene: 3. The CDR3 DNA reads TGTGCCAGCAGTGAGCCGGGGGGTTACGAGCAGTACTTC. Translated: CASSEPGGYEQYF.

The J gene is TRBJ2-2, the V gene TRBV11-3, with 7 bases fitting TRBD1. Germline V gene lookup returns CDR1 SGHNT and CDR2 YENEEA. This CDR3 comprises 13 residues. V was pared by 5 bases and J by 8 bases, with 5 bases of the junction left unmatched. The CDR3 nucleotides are TGTGCCAGCAGCCAATACAGGGGTGGGGAGCTGTTTTTT. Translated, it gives CASSQYRGGELFF.

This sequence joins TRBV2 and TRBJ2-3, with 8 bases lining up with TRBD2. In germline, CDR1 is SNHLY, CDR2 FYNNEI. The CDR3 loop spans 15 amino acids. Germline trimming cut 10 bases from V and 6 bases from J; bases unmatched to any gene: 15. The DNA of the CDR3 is TGTGCCATTCCCGGGGGGGGCTCAAGCGTTGATACGCAGTATTTT. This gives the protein CAIPGGGSSVDTQYF.